This is a list of T cell receptor beta chains from one sample in a study of T cell responses to AZD1222 COVID-19 vaccine. Generated by immunoSEQ multiplex PCR, the TCRdb table keeps only in-frame clones and is missing some. Among some 130,000 clones, 70% to 90% were seen once, and the ten largest hold approximately 1.6%. Sequenced material: peripheral blood, taken on day 0 of AZD1222 vaccination. All receptors derive from an adult in good health. Both conserved end residues are part of each CDR3. Fields, in order: clone size, D gene, J gene, V gene, CDR3 protein, CDR3 DNA. The D gene is left open where the match is weak. The size field is filled for only some rows; it gives once, few, many or a size class.

clone_size: NA
d_call: NA
j_call: TRBJ1-5
v_call: TRBV5-1
cdr3_aa: CASSRTTGSNQPQHF
cdr3_nt: TGCGCCAGCAGCCGAACGACAGGTAGCAATCAGCCCCAGCATTTT

clone_size: NA
d_call: NA
j_call: TRBJ1-1
v_call: TRBV11-3
cdr3_aa: CASSFLKTEAFF
cdr3_nt: TGTGCCAGCAGCTTCCTTAAGACTGAAGCTTTCTTT

clone_size: NA
d_call: TRBD1
j_call: TRBJ1-5
v_call: TRBV7-2
cdr3_aa: CASSFGGQGPNQPQHF
cdr3_nt: TGTGCCAGCAGCTTTGGAGGACAGGGACCCAATCAGCCCCAGCATTTT

clone_size: NA
d_call: TRBD1
j_call: TRBJ1-3
v_call: TRBV7-6
cdr3_aa: CASSMDRGPGNTIYF
cdr3_nt: TGTGCCAGCAGCATGGACAGGGGGCCAGGAAACACCATATATTTT

clone_size: once
d_call: NA
j_call: TRBJ1-1
v_call: TRBV12-3/TRBV12-4
cdr3_aa: CASSPPVVTEAFF
cdr3_nt: TGTGCCAGCAGTCCACCCGTGGTCACTGAAGCTTTCTTT

clone_size: NA
d_call: NA
j_call: TRBJ2-1
v_call: TRBV5-1
cdr3_aa: CASSLNTGTLTNNEQFF
cdr3_nt: TGCGCCAGCAGCTTGAACACGGGCACACTTACAAACAATGAGCAGTTCTTC

clone_size: NA
d_call: NA
j_call: TRBJ2-7
v_call: TRBV5-6
cdr3_aa: CASRVGRSYEQYF
cdr3_nt: TGTGCCAGCAGAGTAGGGCGTAGCTACGAGCAGTACTTC

clone_size: NA
d_call: NA
j_call: TRBJ2-7
v_call: TRBV29-1
cdr3_aa: CSVTTGRKSYEQYF
cdr3_nt: TGCAGCGTTACCACAGGGAGAAAATCGTACGAGCAGTACTTC

clone_size: NA
d_call: NA
j_call: TRBJ2-2
v_call: TRBV5-1
cdr3_aa: CASSLGMVTGELFF
cdr3_nt: TGCGCCAGCAGCTTGGGTATGGTTACCGGGGAGCTGTTTTTT

clone_size: NA
d_call: NA
j_call: TRBJ1-1
v_call: TRBV21-1
cdr3_aa: CASSLEGTEAFF
cdr3_nt: TGTGCCAGCAGCCTAGAGGGAACTGAAGCTTTCTTT

clone_size: NA
d_call: NA
j_call: TRBJ1-1
v_call: TRBV6-5
cdr3_aa: CASCKGLNTEAFF
cdr3_nt: TGTGCCAGCTGCAAAGGGCTGAACACTGAAGCTTTCTTT

clone_size: NA
d_call: NA
j_call: TRBJ2-2
v_call: TRBV15
cdr3_aa: CATSRVMDGELFF
cdr3_nt: TGTGCCACCAGCAGAGTAATGGACGGGGAGCTGTTTTTT

clone_size: once
d_call: NA
j_call: TRBJ2-5
v_call: TRBV21-1
cdr3_aa: CASSHGSETQYF
cdr3_nt: TGTGCCAGCAGCCACGGTTCAGAGACCCAGTACTTC

clone_size: NA
d_call: NA
j_call: TRBJ2-2
v_call: TRBV6-6
cdr3_aa: CASKDTNPNTGELFF
cdr3_nt: TGTGCCAGCAAAGACACGAACCCGAACACCGGGGAGCTGTTTTTT

clone_size: NA
d_call: NA
j_call: TRBJ2-1
v_call: TRBV6-1
cdr3_aa: CASSATRGGLYNEQFF
cdr3_nt: TGTGCCAGCAGTGCTACCAGGGGGGGACTTTACAATGAGCAGTTCTTC

clone_size: NA
d_call: NA
j_call: TRBJ2-1
v_call: TRBV6-1
cdr3_aa: CASSERGLSNEQFF
cdr3_nt: TGTGCCAGCAGTGAACGGGGGCTCTCCAATGAGCAGTTCTTC

clone_size: NA
d_call: TRBD2
j_call: TRBJ2-7
v_call: TRBV11-3
cdr3_aa: CASSLGGRSSYEQYF
cdr3_nt: TGTGCCAGCAGCTTAGGCGGGAGGAGCTCCTACGAGCAGTACTTC

clone_size: NA
d_call: TRBD1
j_call: TRBJ2-5
v_call: TRBV15
cdr3_aa: CATNRQGDASETQYF
cdr3_nt: TGTGCCACCAACCGACAGGGGGACGCATCGGAGACCCAGTACTTC

clone_size: NA
d_call: TRBD1
j_call: TRBJ1-6
v_call: TRBV7-2
cdr3_aa: CASSPQQTGLNSPLHF
cdr3_nt: TGTGCCAGCAGCCCCCAGCAGACAGGGCTGAATTCACCCCTCCACTTT

clone_size: NA
d_call: NA
j_call: TRBJ1-2
v_call: TRBV7-2
cdr3_aa: CASSLFRSTSYGYTF
cdr3_nt: TGTGCCAGCAGCTTATTCCGTTCGACAAGCTATGGCTACACCTTC

clone_size: NA
d_call: NA
j_call: TRBJ1-5
v_call: TRBV30
cdr3_aa: CAWSKSPPAQGRNQPQHF
cdr3_nt: TGTGCCTGGAGTAAATCCCCGCCCGCCCAGGGGAGAAATCAGCCCCAGCATTTT

clone_size: NA
d_call: TRBD2
j_call: TRBJ2-1
v_call: TRBV7-9
cdr3_aa: CASSLSPGGGNYNEQFF
cdr3_nt: TGTGCCAGCAGCTTATCCCCTGGGGGGGGTAACTACAATGAGCAGTTCTTC

clone_size: once
d_call: TRBD1
j_call: TRBJ2-1
v_call: TRBV7-3
cdr3_aa: CASSTHRGSSYNEQFF
cdr3_nt: TGTGCCAGCAGCACCCACAGGGGAAGCTCCTACAATGAGCAGTTCTTC

clone_size: NA
d_call: NA
j_call: TRBJ1-2
v_call: TRBV19
cdr3_aa: CASSIVGGNFGYTF
cdr3_nt: TGTGCCAGTAGTATAGTTGGCGGGAATTTTGGCTACACCTTC

clone_size: NA
d_call: TRBD2
j_call: TRBJ2-3
v_call: TRBV18
cdr3_aa: CASSPQHVGTSVDTQYF
cdr3_nt: TGTGCCAGCTCACCACAACATGTCGGGACTAGCGTGGATACGCAGTATTTT

clone_size: NA
d_call: TRBD2
j_call: TRBJ2-7
v_call: TRBV11-1
cdr3_aa: CASSLTSGLYEQYF
cdr3_nt: TGTGCCAGCAGCTTAACTAGCGGGCTCTACGAGCAGTACTTC

clone_size: NA
d_call: NA
j_call: TRBJ1-1
v_call: TRBV7-8
cdr3_aa: CASSLGVGWNTEAFF
cdr3_nt: TGTGCCAGCAGCTTAGGTGTAGGATGGAACACTGAAGCTTTCTTT

clone_size: NA
d_call: TRBD2
j_call: TRBJ2-1
v_call: TRBV24-1
cdr3_aa: CATRVGAGNEQFF
cdr3_nt: TGTGCCACCAGAGTAGGAGCGGGGAATGAGCAGTTCTTC

clone_size: NA
d_call: NA
j_call: TRBJ1-1
v_call: TRBV6-6
cdr3_aa: CASTKVVGLGTEAFF
cdr3_nt: TGTGCCAGCACCAAAGTGGTGGGCCTTGGCACTGAAGCTTTCTTT

clone_size: NA
d_call: NA
j_call: TRBJ1-4
v_call: TRBV7-9
cdr3_aa: CASSPGVFRGGEKLFF
cdr3_nt: TGTGCCAGCAGCCCAGGAGTGTTCAGGGGTGGGGAAAAACTGTTTTTT